Given below is one TCR beta chain in context. Its antigen is unknown. The PCR ran on 60 Vbeta and 13 Jbeta primers. The repertoire was sequenced with immunoSEQ multiplex PCR; TCRdb's copy has only in-frame clones and lacks some. The table has about 75,000 clones, roughly 78% seen once. The data stem from a study of cytomegalovirus exposure and HLA in healthy donors. The germline V gene encodes CDR1 SNHLY and CDR2 FYNNEI. This CDR3 spans 15 amino acids. V lost 6 bases to trimming and J lost 2 bases, with 17 bases between them. Study-wide results and caveats: Cytomegalovirus status, reportedly, was diagnosed with high specificity and sensitivity by the classifier. A previous analysis found most TCR beta V segments productive roughly 87% or roughly 30% of the time. By HLA locus, TCR association rates varied in a later analysis, with DRB1 showing the most and HLA-C the fewest.

The V gene is TRBV2, the J gene TRBJ2-7, with D possibly being TRBD2 (5 bases). Sequencing was carried out using PBMCs. This sequence was found in a man aged 18 to 30 in good health and CMV-seronegative. Here the CDR3 reads CASSPPATRTYEQYF. In DNA, the CDR3 is TGTGCCAGCAGCCCACCCGCTACTAGAACCTACGAGCAGTACTTC. The full variable domain, with the rest looked up from reference TRBV2 and TRBJ2-7, is EPEVTQTPSHQVTQMGQEVILRCVPISNHLYFYWYRQILGQKVEFLVSFYNNEISEKSEIFDDQFSVERPDGSNFTLKIRSTKLEDSAMYFCASSPPATRTYEQYFGPGTRLTVT.